This T cell receptor beta chain was identified in a study of blood T cell dynamics during melanoma immunotherapy. Time point noted: pre-treatment baseline. Assay: immunoSEQ multiplex PCR; the TCRdb copy retains only in-frame clones and omits some. The sample comprises approximately 6,500 clones, about 90% of which are singletons, and 12% rests with the top ten. Looked up from germline, CDR1 is SGHNT and CDR2 is YYREEE (reference sequence). Trimming cost V 0 bases and J 0 bases, with 9 bases left between them. The CDR3 is 15 amino acids. The TCR comes from a human donor with melanoma. The source was cell-free DNA from blood, collected from a patient treated with checkpoint blockade. The chain employs TRBV5-4 and TRBJ1-1, with a tentative D call TRBD1 (5 bases). Written as DNA, the CDR3 is TGTGCCAGCAGCTTGGCTGGAGGGGTGAACACTGAAGCTTTCTTT. Translation gives CASSLAGGVNTEAFF.